The 29 T cell receptor beta chains reported below all come from one sample, sequenced in a study of T cell responses to AZD1222 COVID-19 vaccine (dated by TCRdb to 2020 to 2023). Library preparation was by the immunoSEQ multiplex PCR assay. TCRdb retrieved this table from immuneACCESS and kept in-frame rearrangements only. Not all clones are present; in checked studies, unresolved V genes account for under half, and no reason is known for the remainder. The sample profile shows approximately 89,000 clones; 70% to 90% of them were found once. About 14% of the sample belongs to the ten largest clones. The meaning of the sample's time point label: baseline before first vaccination. The starting material was peripheral blood, obtained on day 0 of AZD1222 vaccination. These receptors originate from an adult in good health.

V gene TRBV2 combines with J gene TRBJ2-7, with D possibly being TRBD1 or TRBD2 (5 bases each). CDR3 size: 11 residues. Germline V gives CDR1 SNHLY, CDR2 FYNNEI. Trimming cost V 6 bases and J 6 bases, with 9 bases left between them. In DNA form, the CDR3 reads TGTGCCAGCAGGAGGGACGTCGAGCAGTACTTC. This encodes CASRRDVEQYF.

This clone has only one observation. The V gene is TRBV9, the J gene TRBJ2-7, with D perhaps given as TRBD1 or TRBD2 (5 bases each). The CDR3 consists of 15 residues. Germline CDR1 is SGDLS and CDR2 is YYNGEE. Trimming removed 2 bases from V and 3 bases from J, with 15 bases in between. The CDR3 region has the DNA TGTGCCAGCAGCGTGGCCGGGACGGGTGACTACGAGCAGTACTTC. Residues: CASSVAGTGDYEQYF.

The V call is TRBV19, the J call TRBJ2-7, with D maybe TRBD2 (6 bases). The ends were cut back, 4 bases at V and 2 bases at J, with 12 bases in the middle. Germline values: CDR1 LNHDA, CDR2 SQIVND (reference sequence). The CDR3 is made up of 14 amino acids. The CDR3 sequence: CASSRGERAYEQYF. The DNA for the CDR3 is TGTGCCAGTAGTAGGGGGGAAAGGGCCTACGAGCAGTACTTC.

V is TRBV11-2 and J is TRBJ1-1; D gene uncertain. The CDR3 loop spans 15 amino acids. The germline CDR1 and CDR2 sequences are SGHAT and FQNNGV. Trimming pared 3 bases from V and 1 base from J, leaving 12 bases between. The CDR3, as DNA: TGTGCCAGCAGCTTTGCGGGGTCCGGGAACACTGAAGCTTTCTTT. This translates into CASSFAGSGNTEAFF.

The V gene is TRBV25-1, the J gene TRBJ2-3; no definite D call. The CDR3 has 14 residues. Trimming stripped 4 bases from V and 4 bases from J, with 12 bases between. Per germline, CDR1 MGHDK and CDR2 SYGVNS. CDR3 sequence (DNA): TGTGCCAGCAGTGCTCGATCAATAGCAGATACGCAGTATTTT. As protein: CASSARSIADTQYF.

This chain joins TRBV10-3 and TRBJ2-5, with 14 nucleotides matching TRBD2. Germline V lookup: CDR1 ENHRY, CDR2 SYGVKD. The CDR3 loop spans 15 amino acids. V shed 6 bases and J 4 bases; nucleotides not matched to a gene: 4. CDR3 protein: CAIRTSGGARETQYF. The CDR3 DNA reads TGTGCCATCAGGACTAGCGGGGGGGCGAGAGAGACCCAGTACTTC.

This chain connects TRBV7-8 to TRBJ1-6, with TRBD1 identical over 8 bases. CDR3 length: 17 residues. Looked up from germline, CDR1 is SGHVS and CDR2 is FQNEAQ. V lost 5 bases, J lost 5 bases, and 11 bases stayed unmatched. CDR3 DNA: TGTGCCAGCAGCCCCATCACAGGGGGAATTAATAATTCACCCCTCCACTTT. This gives the protein CASSPITGGINNSPLHF.

This sequence joins TRBV5-6 and TRBJ1-1, with no clear D. The CDR3 runs 14 residues. Per the germline V gene, CDR1 is SGHDT and CDR2 is YYEEEE. Trimming left V 2 bases short and J 4 bases short, with 12 bases between. The DNA for the CDR3 is TGTGCCAGCAGCTTCGGCAGCCCGGGCACTGAAGCTTTCTTT. As protein: CASSFGSPGTEAFF.

The V and J genes are TRBV7-2 and TRBJ1-1; possible D gene TRBD1, 5 bases. The CDR3 spans 13 residues. Germline CDR1 is SGHTA and CDR2 is FQGNSA. With 6 bases removed from V and 1 base from J, the gap between germline ends came to 9 bases. CDR3 DNA: TGTGCCAGCAGGGGACCGCAGAACACTGAAGCTTTCTTT. It encodes CASRGPQNTEAFF.

J is TRBJ2-5 and V is TRBV28; 10 nucleotides agree with TRBD2. V lost 8 bases to trimming and J lost 2 bases; unmatched junction nucleotides: 5. This CDR3 region has 14 residues. The germline V gene encodes CDR1 MDHEN and CDR2 SYDVKM. The CDR3 is CASPLAGMQETQYF. The CDR3 DNA follows: TGTGCCAGCCCACTAGCGGGGATGCAAGAGACCCAGTACTTC. Looking up the rest from reference TRBV28 and TRBJ2-5 gives the full variable domain: DVKVTQSSRYLVKRTGEKVFLECVQDMDHENMFWYRQDPGLGLRLIYFSYDVKMKEKGDIPEGYSVSREKKERFSLILESASTNQTSMYLCASPLAGMQETQYFGPGTRLLVL.

The rearrangement uses TRBV6-1 and TRBJ2-3, with 14 positions matching TRBD2. CDR3 length equals 17 residues. In germline, CDR1 is MNHNS, CDR2 SASEGT. J lost 2 bases, V lost 4 bases, and 5 bases had no gene match. The CDR3 DNA is TGTGCCAGCAGTGGGGGACTAGCGGGGGCCTACACAGATACGCAGTATTTT. This sequence encodes CASSGGLAGAYTDTQYF.

The chain couples TRBV5-1 to TRBJ2-2; no clear D gene. Trimming removed 0 bases from V and 6 bases from J, with 0 bases in between. CDR3 length equals 11 residues. CDR1 and CDR2 from the germline V gene are SGHRS and YFSETQ. CDR3 DNA sequence: TGCGCCAGCAGCTTGGCCGGGGAGCTGTTTTTT. It is translated as CASSLAGELFF.

The chain is built from TRBV7-9 and TRBJ2-1, with D tentatively TRBD1 (5 bases). Between the trimmed V and J ends, which lost 3 bases and 0 bases, there was a span of 18 bases. Germline V lookup: CDR1 SEHNR, CDR2 FQNEAQ (reference sequence). There are 18 residues in the CDR3. The CDR3 here is CASSLSDRHRSSYNEQFF. Here the CDR3 DNA reads TGTGCCAGCAGCTTGTCCGACAGACATCGCAGCTCCTACAATGAGCAGTTCTTC.

The genes are TRBV6-5 and TRBJ2-7; no clear D. The germline V gene has CDR1 MNHEY and CDR2 SVGAGI. V gave up 6 bases and J gave up 0 bases, with 9 bases separating them. The CDR3 sequence is 13 residues long. The CDR3 DNA sequence: TGTGCCAGCAGCCTAGAGATCTCCTACGAGCAGTACTTC. Protein sequence: CASSLEISYEQYF.

The rearrangement joins TRBV19 to TRBJ2-3; 7 positions match TRBD1. The germline V gene encodes CDR1 LNHDA and CDR2 SQIVND (reference sequence). J lost 3 bases, V lost 4 bases, and 7 bases had no gene match. This CDR3 contains 15 residues. CDR3 protein: CASSTTTGDTDTQYF. CDR3 sequence (DNA): TGTGCCAGTAGTACCACCACAGGGGATACAGATACGCAGTATTTT.

The genes are TRBV5-4 and TRBJ2-1; 8 nucleotides line up with TRBD1. Germline trimming cut 6 bases from V and 8 bases from J; bases unmatched to any gene: 10. From germline, CDR1 is SGHNT and CDR2 YYREEE (reference sequence). CDR3 length: 14 residues. The CDR3 nucleotides read TGTGCCAGCACCAAACAGGGGGAGGTATATGAGCAGTTCTTC. This codes for CASTKQGEVYEQFF. The variable domain in full, with the rest retrieved from reference TRBV5-4 and TRBJ2-1, is ETGVTQSPTHLIKTRGQQVTLRCSSQSGHNTVSWYQQALGQGPQFIFQYYREEENGRGNFPPRFSGLQFPNYSSELNVNALELDDSALYLCASTKQGEVYEQFFGPGTRLTVL.

The chain has TRBV7-8 and TRBJ2-1, with a possible D match to TRBD2 (5 bases). The CDR3 has 14 amino acids. V lost 1 base and J 10 bases, leaving 14 bases between the germline ends. Per the germline V gene, CDR1 is SGHVS and CDR2 is FQNEAQ. The CDR3 nucleotides are TGTGCCAGCAGCTTAGTCCCTTTAGAGGGCGAGCAGTTCTTC. Amino acid sequence: CASSLVPLEGEQFF.

This clone was recorded only once. The chain employs TRBV19 and TRBJ2-2; D call uncertain. Trimming stripped 2 bases from V and 0 bases from J, with 7 bases between. CDR1 is LNHDA, CDR2 SQIVND, per germline (reference sequence). The CDR3 length is 15 residues. Here the CDR3 reads CASSITKTNTGELFF. In DNA form, the CDR3 reads TGTGCCAGTAGTATAACGAAAACGAACACCGGGGAGCTGTTTTTT. Using reference TRBV19 and TRBJ2-2 for the parts outside the CDR3, the full variable domain is DGGITQSPKYLFRKEGQNVTLSCEQNLNHDAMYWYRQDPGQGLRLIYYSQIVNDFQKGDIAEGYSVSREKKESFPLTVTSAQKNPTAFYLCASSITKTNTGELFFGEGSRLTVL.

V and J are TRBV7-2 and TRBJ2-7; D is unclear. Germline assignment: CDR1 SGHTA and CDR2 FQGNSA. With 1 base removed from V and 1 base from J, the gap between germline ends came to 8 bases. CDR3 length equals 14 residues. The CDR3 DNA sequence: TGTGCCAGCAGCTTAGTCTCACAGTCCTACGAGCAGTACTTC. Translated, it gives CASSLVSQSYEQYF.

The chain is built from TRBV7-3 and TRBJ1-3; no reliable D call. This CDR3 is 14 amino acids long. Germline values: CDR1 SGHTA, CDR2 FQGTGA. Trimming removed 1 base from V and 0 bases from J, with 4 bases in between. The CDR3 bases are TGTGCCAGCAGCTTAAGGGGCTCTGGAAACACCATATATTTT. It specifies CASSLRGSGNTIYF.

V is TRBV21-1 and J is TRBJ2-7; TRBD1, the table's D call, lacks a check against the DNA. TRBV21-1 is flagged as a pseudogene. The length of the CDR3 is 15 residues. CDR3: CASSSSGHPKNEQYF. The CDR3 bases are TGTGCCAGCAGCAGTTCGGGACACCCGAAGAACGAGCAGTACTTC.

This rearrangement joins TRBV6-5 to TRBJ2-3; no definite D call. V shed 6 bases and J shed 3 bases, with 10 bases lying between them. Germline V lookup: CDR1 MNHEY, CDR2 SVGAGI. The CDR3 runs 13 residues. CDR3 nucleotide sequence: TGTGCCAGCAGGGGTGATTCAACAGATACGCAGTATTTT. This translates into CASRGDSTDTQYF.

This rearrangement joins TRBV7-2 to TRBJ2-7; D call uncertain. From germline, CDR1 is SGHTA and CDR2 FQGNSA. The V and J ends lost 5 bases and 2 bases respectively, with 7 bases between them. The CDR3 runs to 12 residues. The CDR3 DNA follows: TGTGCCAGCAGCCCTCCCACCTACGAGCAGTACTTC. The encoded protein is CASSPPTYEQYF.

The rearrangement links TRBV20-1 to TRBJ2-1, with 9 bases fitting TRBD2. The CDR3 is made up of 18 amino acids. CDR1 is DFQATT and CDR2 is SNEGSKA in the germline V gene (reference sequence). Trimming at V came to 3 bases and at J to 7 bases, leaving 19 bases not matched to a gene. In nucleotides, the CDR3 is TGCAGTGCTAGTCTAGGGAGTAGCGGGGGCCTAATTGGGAATGAGCAGTTCTTC. Amino acids: CSASLGSSGGLIGNEQFF.

The V gene is TRBV9, the J gene TRBJ2-1; no reliable D call. CDR1 and CDR2 (germline): SGDLS, YYNGEE. CDR3 length equals 15 residues. V shed 2 bases and J shed 2 bases, with 11 bases lying between them. CDR3 bases: TGTGCCAGCAGCGTGGGTACTACCACCTACAATGAGCAGTTCTTC. Translation: CASSVGTTTYNEQFF.

The chain employs TRBV5-1 and TRBJ2-5, with 13 bases matching TRBD2. Per germline, CDR1 SGHRS and CDR2 YFSETQ. This CDR3 spans 17 amino acids. Trimming at V came to 0 bases and at J to 4 bases, leaving 6 bases not matched to a gene. In nucleotides, the CDR3 is TGCGCCAGCAGCTTGGTACTAGCGGGGGGGCATGGAGAGACCCAGTACTTC. This sequence encodes CASSLVLAGGHGETQYF.

The chain combines TRBV5-8 with TRBJ1-1; 7 positions agree with TRBD1. The CDR3 contains 15 residues. Looked up from germline, CDR1 is SGHTS and CDR2 is YDEGEE. J lost 5 bases, V lost 2 bases, and 9 bases had no gene match. CDR3 loop: CASSFQQGLITEAFF. For the CDR3, the DNA is TGTGCCAGCAGCTTTCAACAGGGGTTGATAACTGAAGCTTTCTTT.

Only one count was recorded for this clone. The J gene is TRBJ2-3, the V gene TRBV3-1 (or the pseudogene TRBV3-2); 7 bases agree with TRBD2. From germline, CDR1 is LGHDT and CDR2 YNNKEL (reference sequence). CDR3 size: 17 residues. V lost 2 bases to trimming and J lost 2 bases; unmatched junction nucleotides: 10. CDR3: CASSQKRGGPLTDTQYF. The CDR3 DNA reads as TGTGCCAGCAGCCAAAAACGCGGGGGACCGCTCACAGATACGCAGTATTTT.

Remarks on this clone: A read error may produce the germline difference seen at one junction end. CDR3 protein: CTSSLGGRPYEQYF. The CDR3 DNA reads as TGTACCAGCAGCTTAGGTGGGAGGCCCTACGAGCAGTACTTC. This chain joins TRBV7-6 and TRBJ2-7, with TRBD2 as a possible D gene (6 bases). CDR1 is SGHVS, CDR2 FNYEAQ, per germline. The CDR3 extends over 14 amino acids.